These T cell receptor beta chains were read from a single sample in a study of T-cell memory formation after mild COVID-19. One entry per CDR3 protein, called by TCRdb with MiXCR from the 5' RACE reads. The table has 300,000 to 400,000 distinct CDR3 sequences, approximately 27% seen once. The sample was PBMCs or a T cell subset sorted from them (not recorded which). These TCRs come from an adult woman who had mild COVID-19 (a few samples of this study predate the infection). Cell type and time point are not known. Both conserved end residues are part of each CDR3. Fields, in order: V gene, D gene, clone size, J gene, CDR3 protein, CDR3 DNA. D genes are given only for firm matches. Size is omitted from some rows. Given values are once, few, many or a class for expanded clones.

V: TRBV15
D: TRBD1
size: few
J: TRBJ2-7
CDR3: CATSERGQGAYEQYF
DNA: TGTGCCACCAGTGAAAGAGGACAGGGGGCTTACGAGCAGTACTTC

V: TRBV28
D: .
size: .
J: TRBJ2-7
CDR3: CASSLRLAAQHEQYF
DNA: TGTGCCAGCAGTTTAAGGCTGGCCGCCCAGCACGAGCAGTACTTC

V: TRBV7-6
D: .
size: .
J: TRBJ1-5
CDR3: CASPERDKGNQPQHF
DNA: TGTGCCAGTCCAGAGCGGGATAAGGGCAATCAGCCCCAGCATTTT

V: TRBV10-3
D: TRBD1
size: few
J: TRBJ2-2
CDR3: CAISPHNNRGGELFF
DNA: TGTGCCATCAGCCCCCATAACAACAGGGGGGGGGAGCTGTTTTTT

V: TRBV11-2
D: TRBD2
size: .
J: TRBJ2-2
CDR3: CASSLWGGANTGELFF
DNA: TGTGCCAGCAGCTTATGGGGAGGGGCGAACACCGGGGAGCTGTTTTTT

V: TRBV3-1
D: .
size: .
J: TRBJ2-1
CDR3: CASSQGGGDEQFF
DNA: TGTGCCAGCAGCCAAGGCGGGGGCGATGAGCAGTTCTTC

V: TRBV20-1
D: .
size: few
J: TRBJ2-7
CDR3: CSARDRLRYEQYF
DNA: TGCAGTGCTAGAGATCGGCTGCGCTACGAGCAGTACTTC

V: TRBV5-1
D: TRBD2
size: .
J: TRBJ2-1
CDR3: CASSSGLAGGHNEQFF
DNA: TGCGCCAGCAGCTCGGGACTAGCGGGGGGCCACAATGAGCAGTTCTTC

V: TRBV11-2
D: TRBD2
size: many
J: TRBJ2-2
CDR3: CASSHRAGGRPGELFF
DNA: TGTGCCAGCTCCCACAGAGCGGGGGGGCGTCCCGGGGAGCTGTTTTTT

V: TRBV11-1
D: .
size: few
J: TRBJ2-7
CDR3: CASSRFRGITYEQYF
DNA: TGTGCCAGCAGCCGTTTTAGGGGGATTACCTACGAGCAGTACTTC

V: TRBV7-2
D: TRBD1
size: few
J: TRBJ2-3
CDR3: CAIKGAGDTQYF
DNA: TGTGCCATCAAGGGGGCTGGAGATACGCAGTATTTT

V: TRBV4-1
D: TRBD1
size: .
J: TRBJ2-7
CDR3: CASSQAQGDDEQYF
DNA: TGCGCCAGCAGCCAAGCCCAGGGGGACGACGAGCAGTACTTC

V: TRBV20-1
D: .
size: few
J: TRBJ2-1
CDR3: CSASPDLSSYNEQFF
DNA: TGCAGTGCTAGCCCCGACTTGAGCTCCTACAATGAGCAGTTCTTC

V: TRBV30
D: .
size: .
J: TRBJ2-3
CDR3: CAWSVRGRQSTDTQYF
DNA: TGTGCCTGGAGTGTACGGGGCAGACAGAGCACAGATACGCAGTATTTT

V: TRBV6-5
D: .
size: .
J: TRBJ1-5
CDR3: CASSPQGKGQPQHF
DNA: TGTGCCAGCAGCCCACAGGGTAAGGGCCAGCCCCAGCATTTT

V: TRBV20-1
D: TRBD2
size: few
J: TRBJ2-7
CDR3: CSARDLDLAGMNEQYF
DNA: TGCAGTGCTAGAGATCTGGACCTAGCGGGGATGAACGAGCAGTACTTC

V: TRBV7-2
D: .
size: few
J: TRBJ1-1
CDR3: CASSLYPGANTEAFF
DNA: TGTGCCAGCAGCTTATATCCGGGGGCGAACACTGAAGCTTTCTTT

V: TRBV6-5
D: .
size: .
J: TRBJ2-5
CDR3: CASSPGPRSTQYF
DNA: TGTGCCAGCAGTCCGGGACCCCGAAGTACCCAGTACTTC

V: TRBV12-3/TRBV12-4
D: TRBD1
size: many
J: TRBJ2-7
CDR3: CASSLGTGDEQYF
DNA: TGTGCCAGCAGTCTCGGGACAGGGGACGAGCAGTACTTC

V: TRBV4-3
D: .
size: .
J: TRBJ1-2
CDR3: CASSQGTGRNYGYTF
DNA: TGCGCCAGCAGCCAAGGCACAGGGCGCAACTATGGCTACACCTTC

V: TRBV24-1
D: .
size: .
J: TRBJ2-5
CDR3: CATSAPRHGAEETQYF
DNA: TGTGCCACCAGTGCCCCCCGACACGGGGCAGAGGAGACCCAGTACTTC

V: TRBV6-5
D: .
size: few
J: TRBJ2-3
CDR3: CASSYRERGTDTQYF
DNA: TGTGCCAGCAGTTATCGGGAGAGGGGCACAGATACGCAGTATTTT

V: TRBV20-1
D: .
size: .
J: TRBJ2-6
CDR3: CSARVISGANVLTF
DNA: TGCAGTGCTAGAGTTATTTCTGGGGCCAACGTCCTGACTTTC

V: TRBV12-5
D: .
size: few
J: TRBJ1-3
CDR3: CASGFGISRGLRGHSGNTIYF
DNA: TGTGCTAGTGGTTTCGGTATTTCGAGAGGACTCCGGGGCCACTCTGGAAACACCATATATTTT

V: TRBV5-5
D: TRBD1
size: few
J: TRBJ1-5
CDR3: CASSSTGGAGLYSNQPQHF
DNA: TGTGCCAGCAGCTCGACAGGGGGCGCGGGGCTTTATAGCAATCAGCCCCAGCATTTT

V: TRBV6-2/TRBV6-3
D: .
size: .
J: TRBJ2-1
CDR3: CASSYRYNEQFF
DNA: TGTGCCAGCAGTTATCGCTACAATGAGCAGTTCTTC

V: TRBV5-1
D: .
size: .
J: TRBJ2-6
CDR3: CASSSLHTAFGANVLTF
DNA: TGCGCCAGCAGCTCACTGCATACAGCTTTTGGGGCCAACGTCCTGACTTTC

V: TRBV7-9
D: .
size: few
J: TRBJ1-5
CDR3: CASSLGIREGDQPQHF
DNA: TGTGCCAGCAGCTTAGGAATCAGGGAGGGGGATCAGCCCCAGCATTTT

V: TRBV12-3/TRBV12-4
D: TRBD1
size: .
J: TRBJ1-1
CDR3: CASSLWGRGATEAFF
DNA: TGTGCCAGCAGTTTATGGGGCAGGGGGGCCACTGAAGCTTTCTTT

V: TRBV7-9
D: .
size: few
J: TRBJ2-1
CDR3: CASIGVSNEQFF
DNA: TGTGCCAGCATCGGGGTTTCCAATGAGCAGTTCTTC

V: TRBV24-1
D: TRBD2
size: few
J: TRBJ2-5
CDR3: CATSDFQAGAEETQYF
DNA: TGTGCCACCAGTGATTTCCAAGCGGGAGCAGAAGAGACCCAGTACTTC

V: TRBV27
D: TRBD2
size: .
J: TRBJ2-2
CDR3: CASSFSGLAVSLATGELFF
DNA: TGTGCCAGCAGTTTTTCGGGACTAGCGGTTTCCCTAGCCACCGGGGAGCTGTTTTTT

V: TRBV4-1
D: .
size: .
J: TRBJ2-3
CDR3: CASSQGTFTDTQYF
DNA: TGCGCCAGCAGCCAAGGGACTTTCACAGATACGCAGTATTTT

V: TRBV10-3
D: .
size: many
J: TRBJ1-1
CDR3: CAIAFEPNTEAFF
DNA: TGTGCCATCGCTTTTGAACCGAACACTGAAGCTTTCTTT

V: TRBV5-6
D: .
size: few
J: TRBJ2-1
CDR3: CASSPGGDSPANEQFF
DNA: TGTGCCAGCAGCCCTGGTGGGGACTCCCCCGCCAATGAGCAGTTCTTC

V: TRBV11-2
D: .
size: few
J: TRBJ2-5
CDR3: CASSLDPSGYHETQYF
DNA: TGTGCCAGCAGCTTAGACCCGTCAGGGTACCATGAGACCCAGTACTTC

V: TRBV20-1
D: TRBD1
size: few
J: TRBJ1-2
CDR3: CSAPENRGSGYTF
DNA: TGCAGTGCCCCCGAAAACAGGGGTTCTGGCTACACCTTC

V: TRBV5-1
D: .
size: .
J: TRBJ1-2
CDR3: CASSLKSAGGYTF
DNA: TGCGCCAGCAGCTTGAAGTCCGCAGGGGGCTACACCTTC

V: TRBV5-1
D: .
size: few
J: TRBJ2-1
CDR3: CASSLWRTDEQFF
DNA: TGCGCCAGCAGCTTGTGGCGGACCGATGAGCAGTTCTTC

V: TRBV29-1
D: .
size: few
J: TRBJ1-1
CDR3: CSVEGQQNTEAFF
DNA: TGCAGCGTTGAAGGTCAGCAGAACACTGAAGCTTTCTTT

V: TRBV15
D: .
size: few
J: TRBJ1-1
CDR3: CATSRDTVQGGEAFF
DNA: TGTGCCACCAGCAGAGATACAGTACAGGGCGGGGAAGCTTTCTTT

V: TRBV19
D: TRBD1
size: .
J: TRBJ2-7
CDR3: CASSVAGTGGEQYF
DNA: TGTGCCAGTAGTGTTGCCGGGACAGGGGGCGAGCAGTACTTC

V: TRBV15
D: .
size: few
J: TRBJ2-5
CDR3: CATSRIQETQYF
DNA: TGTGCCACCAGCAGGATCCAAGAGACCCAGTACTTC

V: TRBV11-2
D: .
size: .
J: TRBJ1-3
CDR3: CASSSRTTNSGNTIYF
DNA: TGTGCCAGCAGCTCCCGGACAACCAACTCTGGAAACACCATATATTTT

V: TRBV4-3
D: TRBD2
size: few
J: TRBJ2-4
CDR3: CASSQGAGGSQYF
DNA: TGCGCCAGCAGCCAAGGGGCGGGAGGGAGCCAGTACTTC

V: TRBV29-1
D: .
size: .
J: TRBJ2-1
CDR3: CSVSPGVPYNEQFF
DNA: TGCAGCGTCTCCCCCGGGGTCCCCTACAATGAGCAGTTCTTC

V: TRBV20-1
D: .
size: few
J: TRBJ2-2
CDR3: CSAKGTNTGELFF
DNA: TGCAGTGCGAAGGGCACGAACACCGGGGAGCTGTTTTTT

V: TRBV20-1
D: TRBD1
size: .
J: TRBJ2-7
CDR3: CSARVAGWTGSDEQYF
DNA: TGCAGTGCTAGAGTTGCCGGATGGACAGGGTCGGACGAGCAGTACTTC

V: TRBV20-1
D: TRBD2
size: .
J: TRBJ2-1
CDR3: CSARFGGGVTEQFF
DNA: TGCAGTGCTAGATTTGGCGGGGGGGTCACTGAGCAGTTCTTC

V: TRBV24-1
D: .
size: .
J: TRBJ1-1
CDR3: CASPIWERNTEAFF
DNA: TGTGCCTCCCCCATTTGGGAAAGGAACACTGAAGCTTTCTTT

V: TRBV5-5
D: TRBD1
size: many
J: TRBJ1-3
CDR3: CASSLNYGQGTSGNTIYF
DNA: TGTGCCAGCAGCTTGAACTACGGACAGGGGACCTCTGGAAACACCATATATTTT

V: TRBV4-2
D: TRBD2
size: .
J: TRBJ2-3
CDR3: CASSQDRLAGADNTDTQYF
DNA: TGTGCCAGCAGCCAAGATCGTCTAGCGGGGGCCGATAACACAGATACGCAGTATTTT

V: TRBV7-9
D: TRBD1
size: .
J: TRBJ2-1
CDR3: CASSLAQGASYNEQFF
DNA: TGTGCCAGCAGCTTAGCCCAGGGGGCCTCCTACAATGAGCAGTTCTTC

V: TRBV19
D: .
size: few
J: TRBJ2-7
CDR3: CASSIAGLSYEQYF
DNA: TGTGCCAGTAGTATAGCGGGACTCTCCTACGAGCAGTACTTC